The clone carrying this T cell receptor (beta chain) was detected only a few times. The data stem from a study of T cell repertoires in cytomegalovirus infection. Using its own MiXCR run on the reads, TCRdb lists one record per CDR3 protein. The data contain about 180,000 distinct CDR3 sequences, around 14% of them singletons. The CDR3 loop spans 16 amino acids. Trimming at V came to 0 bases and at J to 3 bases, leaving 5 bases not matched to a gene. The germline V gene has CDR1 LGHNA and CDR2 YSLEER. The chain is built from TRBV4-3 and TRBJ2-5, with 9 nucleotides matching TRBD2. Sample: PBMCs. The sequence derives from a human donor in good health (CMV status not recorded). Some clones in this sample may be carry-over from other donors' samples. In nucleotides, the CDR3 is TGCGCCAGCAGCCAAGATCGCGGCGGGAGGGAAGAGACCCAGTACTTC. It specifies CASSQDRGGREETQYF.